This T cell receptor (beta chain) was captured by sequencing in a study of response to subunit inactivated influenza vaccine. Study-wide points: That few new T cells are recruited by each seasonal influenza vaccination was the authors' suggestion.

TCRdb redid the calling of the RT-PCR reads with MiXCR, one entry per CDR3 protein. The sample carries hundreds of thousands of distinct CDR3 sequences, 15% to 17% recorded once. The V gene's germline CDR1 is SGHAT and CDR2 FQNNGV. V dropped 5 bases and J dropped 5; count of bases not matched to a gene: 14. This CDR3 has 18 amino acids. The table lists this clonotype with many counts. The antigen remains unidentified. The chain uses TRBV11-2 and TRBJ2-7; TRBD2 matches at 14 bases. Sequences were derived from PBMCs from blood, sampled about 12 days after vaccination. The clonotype originates from a man aged 45 to 65 who received an inactivated influenza vaccine. In nucleotides, the CDR3 is TGTGCCAGCAGCGCCGGGACTAGCGGGAGAAGGGTAGGCCACGAGCAGTACTTC. This codes for CASSAGTSGRRVGHEQYF.